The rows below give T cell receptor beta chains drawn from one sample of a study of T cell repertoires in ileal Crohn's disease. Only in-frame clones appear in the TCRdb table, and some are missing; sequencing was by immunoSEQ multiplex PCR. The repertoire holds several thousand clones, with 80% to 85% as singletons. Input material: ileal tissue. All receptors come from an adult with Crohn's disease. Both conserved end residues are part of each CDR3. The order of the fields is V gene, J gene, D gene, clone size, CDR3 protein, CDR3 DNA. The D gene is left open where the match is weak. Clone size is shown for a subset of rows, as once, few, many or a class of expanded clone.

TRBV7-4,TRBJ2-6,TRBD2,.,CASSRLAGDAGANVLTF,TGTGCCAGCAGCCGACTAGCGGGAGATGCTGGGGCCAACGTCCTGACTTTC
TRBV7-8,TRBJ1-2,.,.,CASSLAPNYGYTF,TGTGCCAGCAGCTTAGCCCCAAACTATGGCTACACCTTC
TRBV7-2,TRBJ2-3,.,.,CASSPSYISTDTQYF,TGTGCCAGCAGCCCGAGCTACATAAGCACAGATACGCAGTATTTT
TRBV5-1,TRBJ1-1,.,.,CASSRDRSTRNTEAFF,TGCGCCAGCAGCCGGGACCGATCGACCCGGAACACTGAAGCTTTCTTT
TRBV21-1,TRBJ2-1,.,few,CASRTGLVGDNEQFF,TGTGCCAGCAGAACCGGACTAGTGGGAGACAATGAGCAGTTCTTC
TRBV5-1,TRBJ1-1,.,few,CASSLAGTANTEAFF,TGCGCCAGCAGCCTAGCTGGGACCGCGAACACTGAAGCTTTCTTT
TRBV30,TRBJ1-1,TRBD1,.,CAWRQGASTEAFF,TGTGCCTGGAGGCAGGGGGCAAGTACTGAAGCTTTCTTT
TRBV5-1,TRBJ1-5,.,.,CAGGRGGHF,TGCGCCGGAGGCCGGGGGGGGCATTTT
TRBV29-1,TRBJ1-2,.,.,CSVVDNSNYGYTF,TGCAGCGTTGTTGACAACTCTAACTATGGCTACACCTTC
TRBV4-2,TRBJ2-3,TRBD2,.,CASSQGLAGGPDTQYF,TGTGCCAGCAGCCAAGGACTAGCGGGAGGGCCAGATACGCAGTATTTT
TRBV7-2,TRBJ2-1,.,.,CASSLGAGEQFF,TGTGCCAGCAGCTTAGGGGCGGGGGAGCAGTTCTTC
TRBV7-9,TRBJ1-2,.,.,CASSPLGSGYTF,TGTGCCAGCAGCCCCCTTGGGTCCGGCTACACCTTC
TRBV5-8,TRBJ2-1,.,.,CASSNGASNEQFF,TGTGCCAGCAGCAACGGGGCCTCCAATGAGCAGTTCTTC
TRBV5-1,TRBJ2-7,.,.,CASSLTAGNSYEQYF,TGCGCCAGCAGCTTGACTGCGGGGAACTCCTACGAGCAGTACTTC
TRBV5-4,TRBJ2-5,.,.,CASSPGQQETQYF,TGTGCCAGCAGCCCCGGACAGCAAGAGACCCAGTACTTC
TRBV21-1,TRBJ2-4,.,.,CASSPWGVEAKNIQYF,TGTGCCAGCAGCCCGTGGGGCGTAGAAGCCAAAAACATTCAGTACTTC
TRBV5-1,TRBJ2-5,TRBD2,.,CASTAGGQETQYF,TGCGCCAGCACCGCGGGGGGTCAAGAGACCCAGTACTTC